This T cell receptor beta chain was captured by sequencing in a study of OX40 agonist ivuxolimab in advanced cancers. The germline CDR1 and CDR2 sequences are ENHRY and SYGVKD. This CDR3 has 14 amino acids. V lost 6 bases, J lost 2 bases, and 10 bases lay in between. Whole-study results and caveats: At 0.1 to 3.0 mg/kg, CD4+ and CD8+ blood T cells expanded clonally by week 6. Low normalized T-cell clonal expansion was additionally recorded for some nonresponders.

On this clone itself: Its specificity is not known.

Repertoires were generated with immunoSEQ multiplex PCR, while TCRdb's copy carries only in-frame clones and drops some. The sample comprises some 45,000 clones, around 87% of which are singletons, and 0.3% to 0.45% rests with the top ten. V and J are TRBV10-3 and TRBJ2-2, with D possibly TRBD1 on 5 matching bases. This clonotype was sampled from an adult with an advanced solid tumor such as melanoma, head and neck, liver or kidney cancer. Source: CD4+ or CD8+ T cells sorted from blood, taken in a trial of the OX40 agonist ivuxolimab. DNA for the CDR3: TGTGCCATCAGCCTCGGACAAAACACCGGGGAGCTGTTTTTT. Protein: CAISLGQNTGELFF.